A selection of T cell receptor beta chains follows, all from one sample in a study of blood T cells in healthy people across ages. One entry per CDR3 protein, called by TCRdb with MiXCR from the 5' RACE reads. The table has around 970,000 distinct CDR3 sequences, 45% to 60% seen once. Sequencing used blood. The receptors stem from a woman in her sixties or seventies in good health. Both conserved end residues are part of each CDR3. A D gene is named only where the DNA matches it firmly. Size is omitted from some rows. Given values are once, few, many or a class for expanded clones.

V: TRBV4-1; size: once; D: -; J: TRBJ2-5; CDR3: CASSQGRPSAREQYF; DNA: TGCGCCAGCAGCCAAGGAAGGCCAAGCGCCAGAGAGCAGTACTTC
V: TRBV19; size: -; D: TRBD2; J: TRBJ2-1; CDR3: CASSTTSGQQFF; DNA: TGTGCCAGTAGTACCACTAGCGGGCAGCAGTTCTTC
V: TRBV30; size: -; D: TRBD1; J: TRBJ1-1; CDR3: CAWSGDRGPEAFF; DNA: TGTGCCTGGAGTGGCGACAGGGGGCCTGAAGCTTTCTTT
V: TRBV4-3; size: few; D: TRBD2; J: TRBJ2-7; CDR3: CASSQAFGREIHEQYF; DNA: TGCGCCAGCAGCCAAGCCTTCGGGCGGGAGATCCACGAGCAGTACTTC
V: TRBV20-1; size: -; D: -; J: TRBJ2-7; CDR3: CSASQGSGSYEQYF; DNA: TGCAGTGCTAGTCAGGGCTCTGGCTCCTACGAGCAGTACTTC
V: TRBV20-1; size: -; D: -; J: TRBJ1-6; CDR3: CSPVGTRYNSPLHF; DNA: TGCAGTCCGGTGGGCACAAGATATAATTCACCCCTCCACTTT
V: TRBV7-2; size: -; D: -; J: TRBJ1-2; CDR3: CASSTLYRDYGYTF; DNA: TGTGCCAGCAGCACCCTATACAGGGATTATGGCTACACCTTC
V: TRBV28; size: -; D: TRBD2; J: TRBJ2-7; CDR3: CASLPGLADLRTYERYF; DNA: TGTGCAAGCCTCCCGGGACTAGCGGACTTGCGGACCTACGAGCGGTACTTC
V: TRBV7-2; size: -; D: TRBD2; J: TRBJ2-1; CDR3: CASRLSSGTYNEQFF; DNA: TGTGCCAGCAGGCTTTCTAGCGGGACCTACAATGAGCAGTTCTTC
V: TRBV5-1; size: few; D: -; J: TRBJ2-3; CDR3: CASQLRPYTDTQYF; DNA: TGCGCCAGCCAGTTGAGACCCTACACAGATACGCAGTATTTT